The rows below give T cell receptor beta chains drawn from one sample of a study of T-cell reconstitution after alpha-beta-depleted transplantation in children. TCRdb re-analysed the PCR reads in MiXCR, keeping a single row per CDR3 protein. The sample shows approximately 490,000 distinct CDR3 sequences, roughly a tenth of them seen only once. The sample here was PBMCs, taken before TCRalphabeta/CD19-depleted stem cell transplant. The receptors shown here come from a child aged 2 to 9 with inherited bone marrow failure, due to receive a stem cell transplant. Both conserved end residues are trimmed from each CDR3. Size tells how often a clone was seen (once, few, many) or the class of an expanded clone, and some rows leave it out.

size: many; J: TRBJ2-7; V: TRBV7-2; CDR3: ASSWESGRYDSYEQY
size: many; J: TRBJ1-3; V: TRBV7-2; CDR3: ASSFSTGGNTIY
size: few; J: TRBJ2-5; V: TRBV28; CDR3: ASTLAGGPETQY
size: many; J: TRBJ2-1; V: TRBV27; CDR3: ASSFQQGNEQF
size: many; J: TRBJ1-1; V: TRBV7-6; CDR3: ASSLRRSLRAF
size: NA; J: TRBJ2-5; V: TRBV5-4; CDR3: ASSLGDRDLRETQY
size: few; J: TRBJ2-1; V: TRBV18; CDR3: ASSPPASASYNEQF
size: many; J: TRBJ2-2; V: TRBV28; CDR3: ASSWGTYNTGELF
size: many; J: TRBJ2-3; V: TRBV6-5; CDR3: ASSYQQGGTQY
size: many; J: TRBJ2-2; V: TRBV2; CDR3: ASSPGTGDPGELF
size: many; J: TRBJ2-1; V: TRBV29-1; CDR3: SVVYLEQF
size: NA; J: TRBJ2-5; V: TRBV11-2; CDR3: ASRSQPETQY
size: few; J: TRBJ1-2; V: TRBV4-3; CDR3: ASSQEIGGGYT
size: many; J: TRBJ2-7; V: TRBV5-6; CDR3: ASSLAGRAYEQY
size: few; J: TRBJ2-1; V: TRBV2; CDR3: ASRSIAEQF
size: few; J: TRBJ2-1; V: TRBV28; CDR3: ASSQRGTSEF
size: few; J: TRBJ2-7; V: TRBV5-5; CDR3: ASSVGQSSYEQY
size: many; J: TRBJ2-3; V: TRBV7-9; CDR3: ASTSRGTDTQY
size: NA; J: TRBJ2-1; V: TRBV5-6; CDR3: ASSNLGQAYNEQF
size: many; J: TRBJ1-5; V: TRBV20-1; CDR3: SATPWQGPYQPQH
size: many; J: TRBJ2-5; V: TRBV5-1; CDR3: ASSRRGGQETQY
size: once; J: TRBJ1-1; V: TRBV4-3; CDR3: TSSRLTGLNTEAF
size: few; J: TRBJ2-3; V: TRBV20-1; CDR3: SLILAGGPGTQY
size: many; J: TRBJ2-5; V: TRBV5-1; CDR3: ASSSTLTSYQETQY
size: many; J: TRBJ2-5; V: TRBV12-3/TRBV12-4; CDR3: ASSLAAGRETQY
size: many; J: TRBJ1-4; V: TRBV7-2; CDR3: ASSQKRDLYEKLF
size: many; J: TRBJ1-1; V: TRBV7-2; CDR3: ASSSQGARNTEAF
size: many; J: TRBJ2-7; V: TRBV10-3; CDR3: AITSGPKTYEQY
size: many; J: TRBJ2-3; V: TRBV5-1; CDR3: ASSLVAGGSADTQY
size: many; J: TRBJ1-1; V: TRBV21-1; CDR3: ASSKDRICNTEAF
size: many; J: TRBJ1-5; V: TRBV9; CDR3: ASSPTSGNQPQH
size: NA; J: TRBJ2-6; V: TRBV7-6; CDR3: ASSLRSVGPRPGGANVLT
size: many; J: TRBJ2-1; V: TRBV5-1; CDR3: ASSFPEQGAQGYEQF
size: many; J: TRBJ2-2; V: TRBV24-1; CDR3: ATSDPSTNGELF
size: many; J: TRBJ1-1; V: TRBV20-1; CDR3: SARQGAAEAF
size: NA; J: TRBJ1-2; V: TRBV7-2; CDR3: AISLARDYGYT
size: many; J: TRBJ1-1; V: TRBV12-3/TRBV12-4; CDR3: ASSTGDKMSTEAF
size: many; J: TRBJ2-7; V: TRBV7-9; CDR3: ASSSVTGGASYEQY
size: many; J: TRBJ2-1; V: TRBV27; CDR3: ASRRGGSPGNEQF
size: few; J: TRBJ2-6; V: TRBV7-8; CDR3: ASTPRGNRGSAGANVLT
size: few; J: TRBJ2-1; V: TRBV5-1; CDR3: ASSFWGTGAEQF
size: NA; J: TRBJ2-1; V: TRBV30; CDR3: ASAPWDYDEQF
size: many; J: TRBJ2-7; V: TRBV11-2; CDR3: ASSSLLDPEQY
size: many; J: TRBJ2-1; V: TRBV14; CDR3: ASSLQLGSYNEQF
size: many; J: TRBJ2-7; V: TRBV7-9; CDR3: ASSLGPLSSYEQY
size: many; J: TRBJ2-3; V: TRBV4-1; CDR3: ASSQDPSTGNTDTQY
size: many; J: TRBJ2-7; V: TRBV5-1; CDR3: ASSYGLAGYAEQY
size: NA; J: TRBJ1-5; V: TRBV19; CDR3: ASSSRGSSNQPQH
size: many; J: TRBJ2-5; V: TRBV5-1; CDR3: ASSLAMQDQETQY
size: many; J: TRBJ1-6; V: TRBV27; CDR3: ATRGGPYNSPLH
size: many; J: TRBJ2-6; V: TRBV7-9; CDR3: ASSLFSGANVLT
size: few; J: TRBJ2-3; V: TRBV6-1; CDR3: ASTHSGSADTQY
size: many; J: TRBJ2-2; V: TRBV4-3; CDR3: ASSQVTLLAGGPRELF
size: many; J: TRBJ2-7; V: TRBV20-1; CDR3: SAGGQGSYEQY
size: NA; J: TRBJ2-7; V: TRBV24-1; CDR3: GACDLGAGGYEQY
size: many; J: TRBJ2-1; V: TRBV9; CDR3: ASSASKRDGTSNEQF
size: many; J: TRBJ2-7; V: TRBV6-1; CDR3: ASSEPPYTTSYEQY
size: NA; J: TRBJ1-4; V: TRBV20-1; CDR3: SARDGRKSTNEKLF